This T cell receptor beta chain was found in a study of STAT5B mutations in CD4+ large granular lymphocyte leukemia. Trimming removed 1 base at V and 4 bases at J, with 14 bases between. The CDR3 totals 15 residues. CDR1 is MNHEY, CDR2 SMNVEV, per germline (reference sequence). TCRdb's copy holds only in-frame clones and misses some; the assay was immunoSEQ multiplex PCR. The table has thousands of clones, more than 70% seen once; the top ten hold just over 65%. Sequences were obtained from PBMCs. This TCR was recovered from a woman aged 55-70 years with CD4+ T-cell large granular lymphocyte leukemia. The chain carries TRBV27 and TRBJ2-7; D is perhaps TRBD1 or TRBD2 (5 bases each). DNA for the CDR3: TGTGCCAGCAGTTTATTCCGGGAACAGGTTTACGAGCAGTACTTC. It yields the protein CASSLFREQVYEQYF.